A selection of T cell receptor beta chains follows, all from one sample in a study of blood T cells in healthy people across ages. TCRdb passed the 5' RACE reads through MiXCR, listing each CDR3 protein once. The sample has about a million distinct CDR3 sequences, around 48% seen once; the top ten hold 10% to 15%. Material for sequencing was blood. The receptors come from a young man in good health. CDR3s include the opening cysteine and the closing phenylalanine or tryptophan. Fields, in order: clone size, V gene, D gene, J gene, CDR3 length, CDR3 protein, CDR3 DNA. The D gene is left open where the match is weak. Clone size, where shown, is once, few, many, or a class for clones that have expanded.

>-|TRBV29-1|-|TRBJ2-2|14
CSVRGLEDTGELFF
TGCAGCGTGAGGGGACTCGAAGACACCGGGGAGCTGTTTTTT
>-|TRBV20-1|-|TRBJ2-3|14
CSARFEQSTDTQYF
TGCAGTGCTAGGTTCGAGCAGAGCACAGATACGCAGTATTTT
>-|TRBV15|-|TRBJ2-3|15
CATSRARGTPDTQYF
TGTGCCACCAGCAGAGCCCGTGGGACCCCAGATACGCAGTATTTT
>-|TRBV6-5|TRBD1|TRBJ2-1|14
CASSGDRADNEQFF
TGTGCCAGCAGTGGGGACAGGGCCGACAATGAGCAGTTCTTC
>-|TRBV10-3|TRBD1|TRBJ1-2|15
CAISESEGQGAGYTF
TGTGCCATCAGTGAGTCGGAAGGACAGGGGGCTGGCTACACCTTC
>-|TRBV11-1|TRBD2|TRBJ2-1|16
CASSQLIGTSFNEQFF
TGTGCCAGCAGTCAACTAATCGGGACTAGCTTCAATGAGCAGTTCTTC
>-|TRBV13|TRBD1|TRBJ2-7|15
CASSLSRTGAYEQYF
TGTGCCAGCAGCTTGAGCCGGACAGGGGCCTACGAGCAGTACTTC
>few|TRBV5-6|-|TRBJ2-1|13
CASSLVTGNEQFF
TGTGCCAGCAGCTTGGTGACCGGCAATGAGCAGTTCTTC
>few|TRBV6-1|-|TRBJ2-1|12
CASSSRGDEQFF
TGTGCCAGCAGTAGCCGAGGGGATGAGCAGTTCTTC
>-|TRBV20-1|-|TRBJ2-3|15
CSAKTAESFTDTQYF
TGCAGTGCTAAAACAGCGGAATCATTCACAGATACGCAGTATTTT
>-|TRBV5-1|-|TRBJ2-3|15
CASSSSGLYTDTQYF
TGCGCCAGCAGCTCCTCGGGACTCTACACAGATACGCAGTATTTT
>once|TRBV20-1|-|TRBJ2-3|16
CSARPSSLGVTDTQYF
TGCAGTGCTAGACCCTCAAGCCTTGGAGTCACAGATACGCAGTATTTT
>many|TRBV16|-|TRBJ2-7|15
CASSLFEGGRNEQYF
TGTGCCAGCAGCCTATTTGAGGGGGGGCGAAACGAGCAGTACTTC
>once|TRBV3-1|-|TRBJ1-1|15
CASSQDTVWVTEAFF
TGTGCCAGCAGCCAAGATACAGTTTGGGTGACTGAAGCTTTCTTT
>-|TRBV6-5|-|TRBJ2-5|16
CASSYLARGGEETQYF
TGTGCCAGCAGTTACTTGGCGAGGGGGGGTGAAGAGACCCAGTACTTC
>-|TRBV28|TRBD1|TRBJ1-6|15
CASSFRQGFASPLHF
TGTGCCAGCAGTTTTAGACAGGGCTTTGCTTCACCCCTCCACTTT
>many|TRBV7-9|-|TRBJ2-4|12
CASSKEANIQYF
TGTGCCAGCAGCAAGGAGGCAAACATTCAGTACTTC
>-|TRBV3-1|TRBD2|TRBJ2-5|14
CASSTRTSGETQYF
TGTGCCAGCAGCACCCGGACTAGTGGAGAGACCCAGTACTTC
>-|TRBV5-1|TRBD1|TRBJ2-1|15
CASSRTGGGINEQFF
TGCGCCAGCAGCCGGACAGGGGGCGGGATCAATGAGCAGTTCTTC
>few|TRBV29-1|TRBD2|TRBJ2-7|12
CSVQWREYEQYF
TGCAGCGTTCAATGGCGGGAGTACGAGCAGTACTTC
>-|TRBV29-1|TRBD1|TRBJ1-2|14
CSVEWEQGAYGYTF
TGCAGCGTTGAATGGGAGCAGGGGGCATATGGCTACACCTTC
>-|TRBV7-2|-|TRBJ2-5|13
CVSSWGWEETQYF
TGTGTCAGCAGCTGGGGTTGGGAAGAGACCCAGTACTTC
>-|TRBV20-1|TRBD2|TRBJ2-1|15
CSASVGSGGYNEQFF
TGCAGTGCTAGTGTTGGTAGCGGGGGTTACAATGAGCAGTTCTTC
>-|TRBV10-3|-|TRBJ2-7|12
CAISEGRYEQYF
TGTGCCATCAGTGAAGGACGCTACGAGCAGTACTTC
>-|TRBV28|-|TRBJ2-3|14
CASLLGGAPDTQYF
TGTGCCAGCCTCTTGGGGGGGGCCCCAGATACGCAGTATTTT
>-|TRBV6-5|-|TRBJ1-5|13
CASSYDSGQPQHF
TGTGCCAGCAGTTACGACTCGGGACAGCCCCAGCATTTT
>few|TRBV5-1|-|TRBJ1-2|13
CASSPYIRSGYTF
TGCGCCAGCAGCCCCTACATACGCTCTGGCTACACCTTC
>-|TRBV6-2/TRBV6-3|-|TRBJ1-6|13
CASVRGYNSPLHF
TGTGCCAGCGTCCGGGGGTATAATTCACCCCTCCACTTT
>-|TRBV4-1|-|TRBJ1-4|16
CASSQEREGTNEKLFF
TGCGCCAGCAGCCAAGAAAGGGAAGGCACTAATGAAAAACTGTTTTTT
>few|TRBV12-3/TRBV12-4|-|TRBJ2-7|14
CASSLGPPLGEQYF
TGTGCCAGCAGTTTAGGGCCTCCCCTCGGCGAGCAGTACTTC
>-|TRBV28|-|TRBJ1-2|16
CASTTNRGQPNYGYTF
TGTGCCAGCACCACAAACCGGGGACAACCAAACTATGGCTACACCTTC